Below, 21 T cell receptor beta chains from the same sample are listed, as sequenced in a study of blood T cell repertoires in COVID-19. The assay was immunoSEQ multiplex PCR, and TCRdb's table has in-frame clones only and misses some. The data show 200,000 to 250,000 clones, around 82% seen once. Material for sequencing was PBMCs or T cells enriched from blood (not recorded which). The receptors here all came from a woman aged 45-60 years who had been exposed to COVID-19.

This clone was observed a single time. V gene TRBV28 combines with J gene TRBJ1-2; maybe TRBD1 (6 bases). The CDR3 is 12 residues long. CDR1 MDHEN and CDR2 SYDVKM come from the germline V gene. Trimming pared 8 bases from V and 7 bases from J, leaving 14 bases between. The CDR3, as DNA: TGTGCCAGCCAGGGGACATATGGTGGCTACACCTTC. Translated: CASQGTYGGYTF.

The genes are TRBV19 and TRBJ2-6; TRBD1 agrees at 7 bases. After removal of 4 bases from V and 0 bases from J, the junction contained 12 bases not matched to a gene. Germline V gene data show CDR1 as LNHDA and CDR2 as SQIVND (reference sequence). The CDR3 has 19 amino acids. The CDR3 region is CASSTPDRQPYSGANVLTF. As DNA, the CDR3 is TGTGCCAGTAGTACCCCGGACAGGCAACCTTACTCTGGGGCCAACGTCCTGACTTTC.

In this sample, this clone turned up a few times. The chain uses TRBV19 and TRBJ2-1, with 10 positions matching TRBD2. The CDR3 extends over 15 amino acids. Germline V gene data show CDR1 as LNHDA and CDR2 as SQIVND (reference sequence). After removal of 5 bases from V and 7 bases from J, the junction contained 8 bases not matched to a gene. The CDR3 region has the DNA TGTGCCAGTAGTTCCCAGCGGGGGGGATCAAATGAGCAGTTCTTC. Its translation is CASSSQRGGSNEQFF.

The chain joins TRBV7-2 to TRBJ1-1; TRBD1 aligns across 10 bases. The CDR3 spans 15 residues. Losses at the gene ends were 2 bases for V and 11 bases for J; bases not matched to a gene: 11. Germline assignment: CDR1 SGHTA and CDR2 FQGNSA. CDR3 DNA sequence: TGTGCCAGCAGCTTACAGTGGGACAGGGGAGGGAGGGCTTTCTTT. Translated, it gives CASSLQWDRGGRAFF. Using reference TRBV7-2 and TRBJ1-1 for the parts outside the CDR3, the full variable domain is GAGVSQSPSNKVTEKGKDVELRCDPISGHTALYWYRQSLGQGLEFLIYFQGNSAPDKSGLPSDRFSAERTGGSVSTLTIQRTQQEDSAVYLCASSLQWDRGGRAFFGQGTRLTVV.

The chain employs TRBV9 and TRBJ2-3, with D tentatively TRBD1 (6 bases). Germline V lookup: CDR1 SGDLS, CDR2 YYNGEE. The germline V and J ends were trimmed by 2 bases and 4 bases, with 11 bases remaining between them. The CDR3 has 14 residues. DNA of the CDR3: TGTGCCAGCAGCGTTCGACAGGCGGCAGATACGCAGTATTTT. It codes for CASSVRQAADTQYF.

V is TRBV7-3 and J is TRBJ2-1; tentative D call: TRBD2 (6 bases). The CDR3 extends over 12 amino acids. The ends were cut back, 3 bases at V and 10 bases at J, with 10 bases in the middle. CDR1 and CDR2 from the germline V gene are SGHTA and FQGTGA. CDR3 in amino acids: CASSFGGDEQFF. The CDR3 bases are TGTGCCAGCAGCTTCGGGGGAGACGAGCAGTTCTTC.

The CDR3 here is CASSNRVAGQETQYF. As DNA, the CDR3 is TGTGCCAGCAGCAACCGGGTAGCGGGGCAAGAGACCCAGTACTTC. The chain recombines TRBV5-4 with TRBJ2-5; 8 nucleotides line up with TRBD2. CDR1 SGHNT and CDR2 YYREEE come from the germline V gene (reference sequence). V lost 4 bases and J lost 2; bases outside the gene matches: 7. This CDR3 has 15 amino acids.

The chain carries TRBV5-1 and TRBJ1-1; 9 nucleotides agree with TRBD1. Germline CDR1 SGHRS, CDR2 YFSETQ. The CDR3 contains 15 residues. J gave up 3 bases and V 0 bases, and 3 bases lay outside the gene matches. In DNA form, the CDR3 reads TGCGCCAGCAGCTTGGACAGGGGGCAACACACTGAAGCTTTCTTT. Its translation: CASSLDRGQHTEAFF. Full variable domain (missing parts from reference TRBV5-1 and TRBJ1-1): KAGVTQTPRYLIKTRGQQVTLSCSPISGHRSVSWYQQTPGQGLQFLFEYFSETQRNKGNFPGRFSGRQFSNSRSEMNVSTLELGDSALYLCASSLDRGQHTEAFFGQGTRLTVV.

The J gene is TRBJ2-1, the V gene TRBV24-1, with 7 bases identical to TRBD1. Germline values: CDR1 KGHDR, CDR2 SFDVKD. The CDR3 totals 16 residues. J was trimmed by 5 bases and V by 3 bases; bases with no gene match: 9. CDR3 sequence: CATSDTEGAPDNEQFF. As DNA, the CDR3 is TGTGCCACCAGTGATACCGAGGGGGCGCCGGACAATGAGCAGTTCTTC.

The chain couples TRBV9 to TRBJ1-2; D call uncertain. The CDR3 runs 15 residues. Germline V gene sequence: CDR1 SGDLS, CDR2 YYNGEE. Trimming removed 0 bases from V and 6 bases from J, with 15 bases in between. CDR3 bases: TGTGCCAGCAGCGTAGGGCCCCAGTTGATTCATGGCTACACCTTC. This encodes CASSVGPQLIHGYTF.

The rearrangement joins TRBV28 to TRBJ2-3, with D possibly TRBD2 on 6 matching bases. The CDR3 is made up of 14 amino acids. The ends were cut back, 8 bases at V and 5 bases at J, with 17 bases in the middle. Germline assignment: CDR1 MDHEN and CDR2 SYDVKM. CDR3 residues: CASEGGAAGDTQYF. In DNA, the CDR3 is TGTGCCAGCGAAGGCGGGGCCGCGGGAGATACGCAGTATTTT.

CDR3 amino acids: CASSGTGLTNYGYTF. DNA of the CDR3: TGTGCCAGCAGCGGGACAGGACTGACTAACTATGGCTACACCTTC. This chain uses TRBV5-6 with TRBJ1-2; TRBD1 matches 8 bases. CDR1 is SGHDT, CDR2 YYEEEE, per germline. V was clipped by 4 bases and J by 0 bases; unmatched bases: 5. CDR3 length equals 15 residues.

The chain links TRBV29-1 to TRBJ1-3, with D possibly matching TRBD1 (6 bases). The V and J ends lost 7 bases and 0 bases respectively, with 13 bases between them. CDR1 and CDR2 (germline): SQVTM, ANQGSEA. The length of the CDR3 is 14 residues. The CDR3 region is CSAVRTDSGNTIYF. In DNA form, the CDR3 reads TGCAGCGCCGTTAGGACAGACTCTGGAAACACCATATATTTT.

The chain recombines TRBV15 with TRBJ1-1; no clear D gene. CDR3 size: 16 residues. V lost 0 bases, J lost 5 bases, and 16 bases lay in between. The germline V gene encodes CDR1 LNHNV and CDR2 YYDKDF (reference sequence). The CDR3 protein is CATSRDRMTPGTEAFF. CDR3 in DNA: TGTGCCACCAGCAGAGATCGAATGACACCTGGGACTGAAGCTTTCTTT.

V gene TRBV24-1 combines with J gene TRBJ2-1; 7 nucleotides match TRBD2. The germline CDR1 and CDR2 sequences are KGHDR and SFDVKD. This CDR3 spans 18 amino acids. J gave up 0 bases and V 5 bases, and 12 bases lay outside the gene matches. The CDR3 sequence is CATSGGGGGRASYNEQFF. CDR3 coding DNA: TGTGCCACCAGTGGGGGCGGGGGAGGGAGGGCCTCCTACAATGAGCAGTTCTTC.

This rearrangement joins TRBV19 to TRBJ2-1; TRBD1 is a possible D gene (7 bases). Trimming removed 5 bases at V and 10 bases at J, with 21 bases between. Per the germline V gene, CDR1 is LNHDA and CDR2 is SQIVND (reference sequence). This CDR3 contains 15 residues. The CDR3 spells CASSAYPGGGKEQFF. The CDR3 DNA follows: TGTGCCAGTAGTGCCTACCCAGGAGGGGGCAAGGAGCAGTTCTTC.

The CDR3 is CASSQDNYEQYF. CDR3 nucleotides: TGTGCCAGCAGCCAGGACAACTACGAGCAGTACTTC. The chain has TRBV7-8 and TRBJ2-7, with a weak D call TRBD1 (5 bases). Trimming stripped 5 bases from V and 3 bases from J, with 8 bases between. The CDR3 has 12 amino acids. Germline assignment: CDR1 SGHVS and CDR2 FQNEAQ.

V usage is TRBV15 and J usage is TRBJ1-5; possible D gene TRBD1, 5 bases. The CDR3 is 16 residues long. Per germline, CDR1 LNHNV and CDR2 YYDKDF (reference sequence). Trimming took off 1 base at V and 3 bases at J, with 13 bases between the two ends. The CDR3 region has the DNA TGTGCCACCAGCAGAGTCACAGGTGGTTTCAATCAGCCCCAGCATTTT. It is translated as CATSRVTGGFNQPQHF.

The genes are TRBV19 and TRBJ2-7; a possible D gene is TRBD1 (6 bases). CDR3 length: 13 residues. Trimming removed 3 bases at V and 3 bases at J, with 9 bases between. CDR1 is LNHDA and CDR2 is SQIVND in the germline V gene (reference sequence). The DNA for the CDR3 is TGTGCCAGTAGTATCGGGACAATCTACGAGCAGTACTTC. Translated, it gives CASSIGTIYEQYF.

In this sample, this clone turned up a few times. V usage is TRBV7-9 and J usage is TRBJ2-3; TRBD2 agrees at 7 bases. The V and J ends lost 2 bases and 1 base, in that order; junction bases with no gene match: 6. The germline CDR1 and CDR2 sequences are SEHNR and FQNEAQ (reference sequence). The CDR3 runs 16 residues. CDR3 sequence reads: CASSLTQRGGTDTQYF. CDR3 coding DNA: TGTGCCAGCAGCTTAACCCAGCGGGGTGGCACAGATACGCAGTATTTT.

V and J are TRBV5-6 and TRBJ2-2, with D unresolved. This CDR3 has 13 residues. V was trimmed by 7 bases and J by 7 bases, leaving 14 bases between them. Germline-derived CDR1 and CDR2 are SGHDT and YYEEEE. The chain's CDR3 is CASGRKDFGELFF. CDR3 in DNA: TGTGCCAGCGGCCGAAAAGACTTCGGGGAGCTGTTTTTT.